These 17 T cell receptor beta chains were all obtained from the same sample, sequenced in a study of radiation and T cells in renal cell carcinoma. Clones were read by immunoSEQ multiplex PCR, and TCRdb kept only the in-frame ones, dropping some. This table holds more than 100,000 clones, approximately 90% found once. The time point was: blood 2 weeks post-SBRT. Indicated treatment: 15 Gy SBRT to primary tumor, nephrectomy 4 weeks later. Sequenced material: blood, taken from a patient whose treatment included radiotherapy and nephrectomy. These receptors were collected from a woman in her 70s with renal cell carcinoma.

Of note for this clone: At one boundary the junction diverges from the germline segment, which might be a read error. The chain couples TRBV18 to TRBJ1-2; 7 bases line up with TRBD1. The CDR3 runs 13 residues. The germline gives CDR1 KGHSH, CDR2 LQKENI. The CDR3 region has the DNA TGTACCAGCTCACCGGGACAGCAGTATGGCTACACCTTC. It translates to CTSSPGQQYGYTF.

The chain joins TRBV15 to TRBJ1-5, with D tentatively TRBD1 (5 bases). Germline V gene lookup returns CDR1 LNHNV and CDR2 YYDKDF (reference sequence). The CDR3 is 14 amino acids. Trimming removed 0 bases from V and 2 bases from J, with 5 bases in between. CDR3 bases: TGTGCCACCAGCAGAGAGGGGGGCAATCAGCCCCAGCATTTT. Translating gives CATSREGGNQPQHF.

This rearrangement joins TRBV5-1 to TRBJ1-1; no firm D call. Germline CDR1 SGHRS, CDR2 YFSETQ. V lost 7 bases, J lost 5 bases, and 18 bases lay in between. This CDR3 has 14 residues. The CDR3 reads CASRTGDLWTEAFF. The CDR3 DNA is TGCGCCAGCCGAACTGGGGATCTGTGGACTGAAGCTTTCTTT. The variable domain in full, completed from reference TRBV5-1 and TRBJ1-1, reads KAGVTQTPRYLIKTRGQQVTLSCSPISGHRSVSWYQQTPGQGLQFLFEYFSETQRNKGNFPGRFSGRQFSNSRSEMNVSTLELGDSALYLCASRTGDLWTEAFFGQGTRLTVV.

The gene calls are TRBV12-5 and TRBJ2-2; 9 bases line up with TRBD1. There are 15 residues in the CDR3. V lost 7 bases to trimming and J lost 6 bases; unmatched junction nucleotides: 9. Germline V gene data show CDR1 as LGHNT and CDR2 as FRNRAP. The CDR3 loop is CASATGQGLSGELFF. CDR3 coding DNA: TGTGCTAGTGCCACGGGACAGGGATTATCCGGGGAGCTGTTTTTT.

The CDR3 nucleotides read TGTGCCAGCAGTTACCGGTCAGCGGGGGGTCGAGAGACCCAGTACTTC. It translates to CASSYRSAGGRETQYF. The chain links TRBV6-5 to TRBJ2-5; 9 nucleotides align to TRBD2. CDR1 MNHEY and CDR2 SVGAGI come from the germline V gene. V lost 2 bases to trimming and J lost 4 bases; unmatched junction nucleotides: 8. This CDR3 is 16 amino acids long.

The chain links TRBV19 to TRBJ2-2; 8 bases line up with TRBD1. CDR3 length: 17 residues. V shed 6 bases, J shed 4 bases, and the junction held 13 bases outside the gene matches. CDR1 is LNHDA and CDR2 is SQIVND in the germline V gene (reference sequence). The CDR3 DNA follows: TGTGCCAGTAGCCCATACCCGACAGGGGTTGGCACCGGGGAGCTGTTTTTT. This sequence encodes CASSPYPTGVGTGELFF.

J is TRBJ2-3 and V is TRBV19; the D is unclear. Germline assignment: CDR1 LNHDA and CDR2 SQIVND (reference sequence). Deletions cut 10 bases from V and 2 bases from J, with 10 bases between. CDR3 length: 12 amino acids. CDR3 DNA sequence: TGTGCCATTCGGACCCACACAGATACGCAGTATTTT. It specifies CAIRTHTDTQYF.

This chain joins TRBV6-5 and TRBJ1-5, with TRBD1 matching over 7 bases. The CDR3 contains 13 residues. Germline CDR1 MNHEY, CDR2 SVGAGI. Trimming took 5 bases from V and 5 from J; bases not matched to a gene: 3. DNA for the CDR3: TGTGCCAGCAGTATCAGGGGGGATCAGCCCCAGCATTTT. As protein: CASSIRGDQPQHF.

This clone was seen a handful of times. The chain uses TRBV19 and TRBJ2-3; possibly TRBD1 or TRBD2 for D (5 bases each). The germline V gene has CDR1 LNHDA and CDR2 SQIVND (reference sequence). This CDR3 has 16 amino acids. Trimming shortened V by 5 bases and J by 1 base, and 16 bases separated the two germline ends. CDR3 sequence reads: CASSDGTLGGTDTQYF. CDR3 nucleotides: TGTGCCAGTAGTGACGGGACCTTGGGGGGCACAGATACGCAGTATTTT.

The chain combines TRBV28 with TRBJ2-2; a weak D match, TRBD2 (7 bases). Trimming shortened V by 7 bases and J by 4 bases, and 16 bases separated the two germline ends. This CDR3 region has 15 residues. CDR1 MDHEN and CDR2 SYDVKM come from the germline V gene. CDR3 sequence (DNA): TGTGCCAGCATGCCCGGGGGGCAGGCCACCGGGGAGCTGTTTTTT. It is translated as CASMPGGQATGELFF.

This chain connects TRBV6-5 to TRBJ1-5; TRBD1 matches at 9 bases. The V and J ends lost 7 bases and 6 bases, in that order; junction bases with no gene match: 7. The CDR3 is made up of 14 amino acids. Germline CDR1 is MNHEY and CDR2 is SVGAGI. The CDR3 sequence: CASKPGTGSQPQHF. The CDR3 nucleotides are TGTGCCAGCAAACCTGGGACAGGGAGTCAGCCCCAGCATTTT.

The CDR3 bases are TGTGCCAGCACTCTGGGGGGCCCTACAGATACGCAGTATTTT. Translated: CASTLGGPTDTQYF. J is TRBJ2-3 and V is TRBV6-1; D is possibly TRBD1 or TRBD2 (6 bases each). This CDR3 has 14 amino acids. Germline V gives CDR1 MNHNS, CDR2 SASEGT. Trimming took 7 bases from V and 3 from J, leaving 14 bases between them.

V usage is TRBV5-4 and J usage is TRBJ2-7; 8 nucleotides line up with TRBD1. With 4 bases clipped from V and 2 bases from J, the junction kept 5 bases outside the gene matches. This CDR3 is built from 14 residues. Germline assignment: CDR1 SGHNT and CDR2 YYREEE (reference sequence). In DNA, the CDR3 is TGTGCCAGCAGCACGAGGACAGGGCCCTACGAGCAGTACTTC. Translation: CASSTRTGPYEQYF.

The chain recombines TRBV5-1 with TRBJ1-1; 9 nucleotides line up with TRBD1. The germline gives CDR1 SGHRS, CDR2 YFSETQ. V shed 4 bases and J 7 bases; nucleotides not matched to a gene: 8. There are 14 residues in the CDR3. CDR3 DNA: TGCGCCAGCAGCCCCAACAGGGGGCAAGTTGAAGCTTTCTTT. Amino acid sequence: CASSPNRGQVEAFF.

The chain uses TRBV5-1 and TRBJ2-1, with D perhaps TRBD1 or TRBD2 (7 bases each). CDR1 and CDR2 from the germline V gene are SGHRS and YFSETQ. The V gene lost 3 bases and the J gene lost 6 bases, with 13 bases spanning the gap. The CDR3 sequence is 14 residues long. CDR3 DNA: TGCGCCAGCAGCTGGCCCAGGGGGGGCAATGAGCAGTTCTTC. Translating gives CASSWPRGGNEQFF.

This sequence joins TRBV5-1 and TRBJ1-3; TRBD1 might be the D (5 bases). Looked up from germline, CDR1 is SGHRS and CDR2 is YFSETQ. The CDR3 runs to 17 residues. V shed 0 bases and J shed 4 bases, with 17 bases lying between them. The CDR3 region has the DNA TGCGCCAGCAGCTTGGGGCTTCTGGGGGTCTCAGGAAACACCATATATTTT. Its translation is CASSLGLLGVSGNTIYF.

The V and J genes are TRBV5-1 and TRBJ2-3; tentatively, D is TRBD1 or TRBD2 (5 bases each). Germline V lookup: CDR1 SGHRS, CDR2 YFSETQ. Trimming took 0 bases from V and 0 from J, leaving 8 bases between them. The length of the CDR3 is 15 residues. The CDR3 protein is CASSLGGKSTDTQYF. DNA for the CDR3: TGCGCCAGCAGCTTGGGGGGGAAAAGCACAGATACGCAGTATTTT.